This T cell receptor (beta chain) comes out of a study of Tregs in tolerant kidney transplant recipients. Recipient PBMCs carried a CFSE label and met irradiated graft donor PBMCs for approximately six days before FACS sorting. Some clones are missing from TCRdb's copy, which holds only in-frame ones; the method was immunoSEQ multiplex PCR. The data contain 7,000 to 9,000 clones, about 35% of them singletons. To note about this clone: Its target is not known.

Trimming took 0 bases from V and 8 from J; bases not matched to a gene: 8. Germline CDR1 LGHNA, CDR2 YNFKEQ. The CDR3 covers 16 residues. Material: CD8+ T cells from blood cultured with allogeneic cells, obtained before the transplant. The V gene is TRBV4-2, the J gene TRBJ2-1, with 9 bases identical to TRBD2. This sequence originates from a human patient who received a combined kidney and bone marrow transplant. The CDR3: CASSQDLAGGQDEQFF. The CDR3 bases are TGTGCCAGCAGCCAAGATTTGGCGGGAGGGCAGGATGAGCAGTTCTTC.